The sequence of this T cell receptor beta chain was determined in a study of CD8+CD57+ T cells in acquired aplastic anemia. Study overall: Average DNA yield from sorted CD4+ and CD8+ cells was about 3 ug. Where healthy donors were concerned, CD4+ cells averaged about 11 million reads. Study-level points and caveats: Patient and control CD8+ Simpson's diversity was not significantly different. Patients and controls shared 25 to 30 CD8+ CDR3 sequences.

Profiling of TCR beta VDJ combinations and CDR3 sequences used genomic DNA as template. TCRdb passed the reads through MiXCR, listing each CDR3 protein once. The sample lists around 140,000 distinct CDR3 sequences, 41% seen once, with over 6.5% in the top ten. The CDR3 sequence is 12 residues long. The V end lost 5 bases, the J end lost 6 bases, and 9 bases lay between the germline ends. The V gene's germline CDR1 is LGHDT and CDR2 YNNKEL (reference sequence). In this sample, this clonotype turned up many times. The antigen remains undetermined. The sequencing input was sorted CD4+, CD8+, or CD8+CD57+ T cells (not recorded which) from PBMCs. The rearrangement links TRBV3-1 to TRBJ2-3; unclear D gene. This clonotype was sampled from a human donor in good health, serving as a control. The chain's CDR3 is CASSALWDTQYF. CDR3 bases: TGTGCCAGCAGCGCCCTCTGGGATACGCAGTATTTT.